This T cell receptor beta chain was observed in a study of T cell responses to AZD1222 COVID-19 vaccine. Study-wide points: Spike-specific TCR repertoires showed rising breadth and depth after two AZD1222 doses. The repertoires were collected only after the peak T cell response. Nearly half of the spike-specific TCRs reportedly recognize variant regions that carry no mutations. White British people made up most donors, females outnumbered males, and clonal diversity was possibly underestimated.

About this clone: What it binds is unknown.

Assay used: immunoSEQ multiplex PCR; TCRdb lists only in-frame clones, some missing. This sample yields around 160,000 clones, of which about 91% are seen a single time; about 15% belongs to the top ten. This CDR3 has 15 residues. Between the trimmed V and J ends, which lost 1 base and 10 bases, there was a span of 17 bases. Germline loops: CDR1 SGHRS, CDR2 YFSETQ. The V and J genes are TRBV5-1 and TRBJ1-4; D is unresolved. The TCR sequence derives from an adult in good health. The starting material was peripheral blood, obtained on day 0 of AZD1222 vaccination. The CDR3 here is CASSLLGIALGKLFF. CDR3 in DNA: TGCGCCAGCAGCTTGTTGGGTATCGCATTGGGAAAACTGTTTTTT.